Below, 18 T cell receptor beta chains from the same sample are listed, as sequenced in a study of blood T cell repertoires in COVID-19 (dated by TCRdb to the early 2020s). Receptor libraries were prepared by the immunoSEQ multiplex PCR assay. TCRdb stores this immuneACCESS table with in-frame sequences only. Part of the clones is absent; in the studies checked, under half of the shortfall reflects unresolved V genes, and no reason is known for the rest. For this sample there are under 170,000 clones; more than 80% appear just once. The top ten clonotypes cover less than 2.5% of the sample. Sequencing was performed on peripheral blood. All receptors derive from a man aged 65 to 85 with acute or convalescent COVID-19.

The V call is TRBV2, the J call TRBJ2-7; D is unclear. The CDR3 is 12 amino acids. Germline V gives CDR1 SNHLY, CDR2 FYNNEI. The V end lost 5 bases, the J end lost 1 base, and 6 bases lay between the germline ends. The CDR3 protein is CASSPRSYEQYF. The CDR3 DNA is TGTGCCAGCAGTCCGCGTTCCTACGAGCAGTACTTC.

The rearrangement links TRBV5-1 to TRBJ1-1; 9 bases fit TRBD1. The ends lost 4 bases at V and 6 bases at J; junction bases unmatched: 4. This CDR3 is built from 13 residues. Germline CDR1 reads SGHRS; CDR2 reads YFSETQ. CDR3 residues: CASSEGTGPEAFF. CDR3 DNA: TGCGCCAGCAGCGAAGGGACAGGGCCTGAAGCTTTCTTT.

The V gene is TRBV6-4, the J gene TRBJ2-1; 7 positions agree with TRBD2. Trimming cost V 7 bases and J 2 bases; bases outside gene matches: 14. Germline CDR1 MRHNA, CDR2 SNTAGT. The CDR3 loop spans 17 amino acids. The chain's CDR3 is CASTKVGLADPYNEQFF. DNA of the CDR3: TGTGCCAGCACCAAGGTTGGGCTAGCGGACCCCTACAATGAGCAGTTCTTC.

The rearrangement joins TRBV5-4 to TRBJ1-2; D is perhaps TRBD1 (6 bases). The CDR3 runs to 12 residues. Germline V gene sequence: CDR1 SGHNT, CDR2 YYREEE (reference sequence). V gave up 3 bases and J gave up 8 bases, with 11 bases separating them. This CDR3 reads CASSSQGPGYTF. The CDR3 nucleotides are TGTGCCAGCAGCTCACAGGGTCCCGGCTACACCTTC.

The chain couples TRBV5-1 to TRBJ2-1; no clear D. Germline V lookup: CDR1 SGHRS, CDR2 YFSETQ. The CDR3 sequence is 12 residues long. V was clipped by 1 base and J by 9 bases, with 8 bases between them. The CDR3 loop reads CASSLSSFEQFF. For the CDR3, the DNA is TGCGCCAGCAGCTTGTCGTCGTTTGAGCAGTTCTTC.

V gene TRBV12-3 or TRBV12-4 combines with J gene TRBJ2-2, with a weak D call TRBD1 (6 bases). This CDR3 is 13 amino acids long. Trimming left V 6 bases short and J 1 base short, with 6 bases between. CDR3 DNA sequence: TGTGCCAGCAGGGACAGGAACACCGGGGAGCTGTTTTTT. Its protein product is CASRDRNTGELFF.

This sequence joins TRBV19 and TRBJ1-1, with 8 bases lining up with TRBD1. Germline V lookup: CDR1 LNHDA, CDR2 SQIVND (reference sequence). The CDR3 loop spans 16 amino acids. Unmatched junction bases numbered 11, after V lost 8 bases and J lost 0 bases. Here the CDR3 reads CASLPLTGDMNTEAFF. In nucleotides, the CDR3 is TGTGCCAGTCTACCCCTGACAGGGGACATGAACACTGAAGCTTTCTTT.

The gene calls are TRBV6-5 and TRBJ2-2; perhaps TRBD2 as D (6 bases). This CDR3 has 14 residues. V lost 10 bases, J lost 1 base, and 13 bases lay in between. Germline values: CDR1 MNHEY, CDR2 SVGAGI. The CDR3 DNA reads TGTGCCACCACTGGGACTCTGAACACCGGGGAGCTGTTTTTT. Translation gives CATTGTLNTGELFF.

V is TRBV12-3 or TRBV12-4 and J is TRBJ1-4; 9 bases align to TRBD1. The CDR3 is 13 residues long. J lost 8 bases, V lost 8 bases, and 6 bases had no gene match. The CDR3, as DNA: TGTGCCAGCGGCCGGACAGGGGAAGAAAAACTGTTTTTT. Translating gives CASGRTGEEKLFF.

The CDR3 DNA follows: TGTGCCAGCAGCTTGGGACAGGGATCTTCCGGGGAGCTGTTTTTT. This translates into CASSLGQGSSGELFF. V and J are TRBV5-4 and TRBJ2-2; TRBD1 aligns across 7 bases. J gave up 6 bases and V 0 bases, and 5 bases lay outside the gene matches. The CDR3 runs 15 residues. Germline-derived CDR1 and CDR2 are SGHNT and YYREEE (reference sequence).

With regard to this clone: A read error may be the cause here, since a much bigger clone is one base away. The CDR3 loop reads CASSPGGTQYF. In DNA form, the CDR3 reads TGTGCCAGCAGTCCGGGGGGCACGCAGTACTTC. The chain employs TRBV12-3 or TRBV12-4 and TRBJ2-5; D might be TRBD2 (7 bases). This CDR3 has 11 amino acids. Trimming stripped 5 bases from V and 11 bases from J, with 12 bases between.

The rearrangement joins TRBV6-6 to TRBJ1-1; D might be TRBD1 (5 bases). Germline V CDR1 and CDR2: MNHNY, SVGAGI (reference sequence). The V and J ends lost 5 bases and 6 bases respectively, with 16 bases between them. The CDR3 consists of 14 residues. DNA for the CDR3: TGTGCCAGCAGTCGATCCGGGACTGTACCTGAAGCTTTCTTT. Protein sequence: CASSRSGTVPEAFF.

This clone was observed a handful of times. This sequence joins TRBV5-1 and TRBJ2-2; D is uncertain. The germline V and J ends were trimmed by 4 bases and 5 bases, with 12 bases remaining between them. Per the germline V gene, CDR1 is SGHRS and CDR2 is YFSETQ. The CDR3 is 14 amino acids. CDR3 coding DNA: TGCGCCAGCAGCCTGGGGTCCGGTACCGGGGAGCTGTTTTTT. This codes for CASSLGSGTGELFF.

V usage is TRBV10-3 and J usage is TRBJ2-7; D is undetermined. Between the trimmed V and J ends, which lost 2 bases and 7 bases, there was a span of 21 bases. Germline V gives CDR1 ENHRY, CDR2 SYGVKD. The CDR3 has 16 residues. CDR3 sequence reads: CAISETPPELEQEQYF. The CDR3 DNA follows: TGTGCCATCAGTGAGACCCCCCCCGAACTTGAGCAAGAGCAGTACTTC.

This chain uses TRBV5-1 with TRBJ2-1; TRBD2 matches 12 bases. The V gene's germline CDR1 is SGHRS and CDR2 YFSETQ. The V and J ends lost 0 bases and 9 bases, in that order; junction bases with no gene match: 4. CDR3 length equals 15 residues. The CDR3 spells CASSLASGGAIEQFF. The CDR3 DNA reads TGCGCCAGCAGCTTGGCTAGCGGGGGGGCCATTGAGCAGTTCTTC.

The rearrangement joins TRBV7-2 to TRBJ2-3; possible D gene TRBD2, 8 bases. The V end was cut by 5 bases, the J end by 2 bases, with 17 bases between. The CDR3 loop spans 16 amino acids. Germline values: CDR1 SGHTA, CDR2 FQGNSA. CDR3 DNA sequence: TGTGCCAGCAGCCCCCGGGAGGGGGCCTTCACAGATACGCAGTATTTT. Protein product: CASSPREGAFTDTQYF.

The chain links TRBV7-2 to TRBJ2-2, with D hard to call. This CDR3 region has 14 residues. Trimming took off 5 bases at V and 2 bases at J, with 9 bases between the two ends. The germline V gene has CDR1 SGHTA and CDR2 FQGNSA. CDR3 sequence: CASSVDLNTGELFF. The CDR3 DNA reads TGTGCCAGCAGCGTAGACTTAAACACCGGGGAGCTGTTTTTT.

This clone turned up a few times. CDR3 nucleotides: TGCGCCAGCAGCCCGACAGGGGACCCTGAAGCTTTCTTT. Its translation is CASSPTGDPEAFF. V and J are TRBV4-1 and TRBJ1-1; 8 bases line up with TRBD1. V gave up 4 bases and J gave up 6 bases; unmatched junction bases: 4. Germline CDR1 and CDR2: MGHRA and YSYEKL. There are 13 residues in the CDR3.